A single T cell receptor (beta chain) is shown here with its context. The sample originates from a study of blood T cell repertoires in COVID-19. V lost 4 bases to trimming and J lost 6 bases, with 10 bases between them. Per the germline V gene, CDR1 is SEHNR and CDR2 is FQNEAQ (reference sequence). This CDR3 contains 14 residues. Assay: immunoSEQ multiplex PCR; the TCRdb copy retains only in-frame clones and omits some. The repertoire includes about 310,000 clones, around 87% of them detected once, and 1% sits in the top ten. This chain connects TRBV7-9 to TRBJ1-6, with D possibly TRBD1 on 6 matching bases. The sequencing input was peripheral blood. The sequence came from a man aged 50-59 years with active or convalescent COVID-19. This chain's CDR3 is CASSSGEGNSPLHF. CDR3 coding DNA: TGTGCCAGCAGCTCAGGGGAGGGTAATTCACCCCTCCACTTT.